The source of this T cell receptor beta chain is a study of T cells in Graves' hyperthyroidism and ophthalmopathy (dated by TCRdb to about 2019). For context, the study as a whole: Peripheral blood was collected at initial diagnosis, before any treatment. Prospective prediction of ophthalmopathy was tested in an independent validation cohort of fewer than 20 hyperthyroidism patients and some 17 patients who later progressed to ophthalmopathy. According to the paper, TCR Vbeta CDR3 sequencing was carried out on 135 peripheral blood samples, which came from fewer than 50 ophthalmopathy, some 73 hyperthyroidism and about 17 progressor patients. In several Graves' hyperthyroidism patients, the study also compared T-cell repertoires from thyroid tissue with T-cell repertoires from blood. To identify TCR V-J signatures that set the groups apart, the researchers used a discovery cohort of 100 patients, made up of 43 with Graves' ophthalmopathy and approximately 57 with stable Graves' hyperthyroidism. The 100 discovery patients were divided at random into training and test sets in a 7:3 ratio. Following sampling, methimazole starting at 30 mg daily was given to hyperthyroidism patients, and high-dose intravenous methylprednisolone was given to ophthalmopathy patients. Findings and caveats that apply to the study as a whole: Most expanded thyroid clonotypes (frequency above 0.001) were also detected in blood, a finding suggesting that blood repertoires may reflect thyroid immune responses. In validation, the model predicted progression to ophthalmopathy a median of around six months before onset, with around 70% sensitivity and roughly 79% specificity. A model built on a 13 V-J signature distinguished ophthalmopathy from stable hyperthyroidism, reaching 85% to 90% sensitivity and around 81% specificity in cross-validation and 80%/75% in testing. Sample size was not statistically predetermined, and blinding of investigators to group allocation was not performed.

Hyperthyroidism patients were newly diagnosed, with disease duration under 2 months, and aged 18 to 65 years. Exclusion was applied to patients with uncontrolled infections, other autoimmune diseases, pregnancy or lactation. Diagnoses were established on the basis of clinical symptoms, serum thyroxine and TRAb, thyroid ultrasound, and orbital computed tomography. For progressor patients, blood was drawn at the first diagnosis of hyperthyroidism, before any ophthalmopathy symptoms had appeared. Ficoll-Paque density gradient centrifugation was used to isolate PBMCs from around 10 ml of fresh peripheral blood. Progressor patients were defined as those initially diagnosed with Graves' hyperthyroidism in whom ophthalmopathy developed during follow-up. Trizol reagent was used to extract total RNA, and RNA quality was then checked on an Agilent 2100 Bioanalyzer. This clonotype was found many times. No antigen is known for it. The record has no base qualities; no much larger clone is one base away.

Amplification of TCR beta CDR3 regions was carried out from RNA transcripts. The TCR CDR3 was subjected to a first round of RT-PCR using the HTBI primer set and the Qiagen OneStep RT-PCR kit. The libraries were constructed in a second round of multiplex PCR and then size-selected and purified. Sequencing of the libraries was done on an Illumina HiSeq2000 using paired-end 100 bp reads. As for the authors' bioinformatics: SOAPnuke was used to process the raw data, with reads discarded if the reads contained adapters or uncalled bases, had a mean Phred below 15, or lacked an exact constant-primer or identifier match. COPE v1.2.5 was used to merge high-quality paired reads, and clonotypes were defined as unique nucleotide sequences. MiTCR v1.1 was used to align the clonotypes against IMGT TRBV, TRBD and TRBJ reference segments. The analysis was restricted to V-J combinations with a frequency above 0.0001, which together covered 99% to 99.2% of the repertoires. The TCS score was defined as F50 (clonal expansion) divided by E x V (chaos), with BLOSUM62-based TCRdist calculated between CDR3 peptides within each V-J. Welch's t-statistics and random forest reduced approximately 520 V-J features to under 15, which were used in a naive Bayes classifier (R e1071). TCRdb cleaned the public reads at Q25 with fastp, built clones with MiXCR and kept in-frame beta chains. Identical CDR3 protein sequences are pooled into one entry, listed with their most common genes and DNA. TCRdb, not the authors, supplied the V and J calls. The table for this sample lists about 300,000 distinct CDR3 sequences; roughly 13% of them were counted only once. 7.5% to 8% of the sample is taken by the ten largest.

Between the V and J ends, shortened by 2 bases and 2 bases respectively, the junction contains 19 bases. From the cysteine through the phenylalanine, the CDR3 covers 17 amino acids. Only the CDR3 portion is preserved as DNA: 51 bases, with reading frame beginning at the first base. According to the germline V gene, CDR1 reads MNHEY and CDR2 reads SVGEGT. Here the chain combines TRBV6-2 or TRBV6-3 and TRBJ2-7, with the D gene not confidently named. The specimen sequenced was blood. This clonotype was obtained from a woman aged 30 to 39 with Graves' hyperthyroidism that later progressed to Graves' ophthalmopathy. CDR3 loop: CASSYGEFGNQPYEQYF. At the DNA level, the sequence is TGTGCCAGCAGTTACGGGGAATTCGGAAACCAGCCCTACGAGCAGTACTTC.